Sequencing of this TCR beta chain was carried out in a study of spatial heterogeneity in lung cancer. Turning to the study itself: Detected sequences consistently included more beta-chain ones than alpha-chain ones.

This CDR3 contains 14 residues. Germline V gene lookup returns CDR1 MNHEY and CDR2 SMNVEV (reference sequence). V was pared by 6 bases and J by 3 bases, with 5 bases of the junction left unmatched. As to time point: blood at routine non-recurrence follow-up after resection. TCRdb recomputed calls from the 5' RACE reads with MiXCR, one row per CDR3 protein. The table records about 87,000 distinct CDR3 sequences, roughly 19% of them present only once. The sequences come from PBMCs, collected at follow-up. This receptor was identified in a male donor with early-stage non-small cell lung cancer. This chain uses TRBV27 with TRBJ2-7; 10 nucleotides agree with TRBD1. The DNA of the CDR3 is TGTGCCAGCAGGCGACAGGGGGCCCTCTACGAGCAGTACTTC. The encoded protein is CASRRQGALYEQYF.